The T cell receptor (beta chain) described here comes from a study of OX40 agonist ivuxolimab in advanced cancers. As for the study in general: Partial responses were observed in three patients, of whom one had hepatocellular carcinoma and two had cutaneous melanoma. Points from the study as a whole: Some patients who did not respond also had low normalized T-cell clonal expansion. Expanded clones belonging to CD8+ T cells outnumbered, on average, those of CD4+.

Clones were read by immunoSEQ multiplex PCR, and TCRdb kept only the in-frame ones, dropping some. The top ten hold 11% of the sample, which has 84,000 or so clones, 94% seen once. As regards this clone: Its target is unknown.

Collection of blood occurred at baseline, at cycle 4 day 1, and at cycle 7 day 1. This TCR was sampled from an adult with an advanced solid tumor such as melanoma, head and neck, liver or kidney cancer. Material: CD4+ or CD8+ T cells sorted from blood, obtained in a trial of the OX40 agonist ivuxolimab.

In nucleotides, the CDR3 is TGTGCCAGCAGCTCCCCGGGGTACTACGAGCAGTACTTC. Its protein product is CASSSPGYYEQYF. The chain uses TRBV13 and TRBJ2-7; TRBD2 is a possible D gene (5 bases). The V end lost 4 bases, the J end lost 3 bases, and 10 bases lay between the germline ends. This CDR3 comprises 13 residues. The germline gives CDR1 PRHDT, CDR2 FYEKMQ (reference sequence).